This is a list of T cell receptor beta chains from one sample in a study of blood T cell repertoires in COVID-19. Clones were read by immunoSEQ multiplex PCR, and TCRdb kept only the in-frame ones, dropping some. The table has about 69,000 clones, about four fifths seen once. Sequencing used peripheral blood. Receptors were obtained from a man between 45 and 60 years old with COVID-19, enrolled during active disease. CDR3s include the opening cysteine and the closing phenylalanine or tryptophan. D genes are given only for firm matches. The size field is filled for only some rows; it gives once, few, many or a size class.

j_gene	d_gene	v_gene	abundance	CDR3nt	CDR3aa
TRBJ1-1	.	TRBV2	.	TGTGCCAGGAAGGAGAGGGACACCAACACTGAAGCTTTCTTT	CARKERDTNTEAFF
TRBJ1-5	TRBD1	TRBV19	.	TGTGCCAGTCGACAGGGGAATCAGCCCCAGCATTTT	CASRQGNQPQHF
TRBJ2-1	.	TRBV11-3	.	TGTGCCAGCAGCCGACCGGGGGATCGGGGCCCTGAGCAGTTCTTC	CASSRPGDRGPEQFF
TRBJ1-4	TRBD1	TRBV24-1	.	TGTGCCACCAGTGAAATGGACAGGGGTAATGAAAAACTGTTTTTT	CATSEMDRGNEKLFF
TRBJ1-6	.	TRBV5-4	few	TGTGCCAGCAGCTTAGGAACAGCCCTATCACCCCTCCACTTT	CASSLGTALSPLHF
TRBJ1-3	.	TRBV7-6	.	TGTGCCAGCAGCTTATCCGTGGCCTCTGGAAACACCATATATTTT	CASSLSVASGNTIYF
TRBJ1-1	TRBD1	TRBV7-9	.	TGTGCCAGCAGCTTGGACAGGGGGCCGGGGGGAGCTTTCTTT	CASSLDRGPGGAFF
TRBJ1-6	TRBD1	TRBV7-9	medium-sized	TGTGCCAGCAGCCAGAATATACAGGGGTTCAATAATTCACCCCTCCACTTT	CASSQNIQGFNNSPLHF
TRBJ2-7	TRBD1	TRBV7-9	few	TGTGCCAGCAGCTTAGTGGGACAGGGGGCTCGTTACGAGCAGTACTTC	CASSLVGQGARYEQYF
TRBJ2-2	TRBD2	TRBV6-8	.	TGTGCCACTCATAGCGGGGCCCCCTTCGCCGGGGAGCTGTTTTTT	CATHSGAPFAGELFF
TRBJ2-1	TRBD2	TRBV6-1	.	TGTGCCAGCAGTGAGTATAAGCTAGCGGGGTCCCCGTTCTTC	CASSEYKLAGSPFF
TRBJ2-7	.	TRBV11-3	.	TGTGCCAGCAGCTTAGGAGGGCACTACGAGCAGTACTTC	CASSLGGHYEQYF
TRBJ1-1	.	TRBV5-1	.	TGCGCCAGCAGCTTGGCGGGGGGCGGTACTGAAGCTTTCTTT	CASSLAGGGTEAFF
TRBJ2-7	.	TRBV5-4	few	TGTGCCAGCAGCTTATCAGGGACAAGCGAGCAGTACTTC	CASSLSGTSEQYF